Presented here are 30 T cell receptor beta chains from one specimen sequenced in a study of response to subunit inactivated influenza vaccine. In TCRdb, the RT-PCR reads were re-called with MiXCR into one record per CDR3 protein. The sample yields around 500,000 distinct CDR3 sequences, approximately 10% seen once. The specimen comprised PBMCs from blood, sampled around seven weeks after vaccination. The receptors originated from a man aged 50 to 59 who received an inactivated influenza vaccine.

This clonotype was observed a handful of times. This rearrangement joins TRBV5-1 to TRBJ1-6; TRBD1 aligns across 7 bases. The CDR3 sequence is 15 residues long. V was pared by 3 bases and J by 5 bases, with 5 bases of the junction left unmatched. Germline assignment: CDR1 SGHRS and CDR2 YFSETQ. DNA of the CDR3: TGCGCCAGCAGCTGGGACAGAACTCATAATTCACCCCTCCACTTT. This codes for CASSWDRTHNSPLHF.

This clonotype was recorded many times. This rearrangement joins TRBV7-2 to TRBJ2-7; a possible D gene is TRBD1 (5 bases). Germline V CDR1 and CDR2: SGHTA, FQGNSA. CDR3 size: 16 residues. Trimming shortened V by 0 bases and J by 2 bases, and 14 bases separated the two germline ends. CDR3 residues: CASSLAGVKGTYEQYF. CDR3 in DNA: TGTGCCAGCAGCTTAGCAGGGGTTAAGGGCACCTACGAGCAGTACTTC.

The V and J genes are TRBV28 and TRBJ2-1, with TRBD2 identical over 7 bases. Trimming cost V 6 bases and J 2 bases; bases outside gene matches: 13. The CDR3 extends over 17 amino acids. Germline CDR1 MDHEN, CDR2 SYDVKM. The CDR3 DNA follows: TGTGCCAGCAGGAATTATCTCAGCGGGGTGGCCTACAATGAGCAGTTCTTC. Encoded protein: CASRNYLSGVAYNEQFF.

There are many counts of this clonotype. This chain links TRBV20-1 with TRBJ1-1, with 9 bases matching TRBD1. V was pared by 6 bases and J by 4 bases, with 12 bases of the junction left unmatched. This CDR3 has 15 amino acids. Germline CDR1 DFQATT, CDR2 SNEGSKA (reference sequence). In DNA form, the CDR3 reads TGCAGTGCCCCGGGACAGGGAAGAGGCGGCACTGAAGCTTTCTTT. Amino acid sequence: CSAPGQGRGGTEAFF.

V usage is TRBV7-2 and J usage is TRBJ2-1, with 8 bases that match TRBD2. Germline CDR1 reads SGHTA; CDR2 reads FQGNSA. CDR3 length: 12 residues. Trimming cost V 5 bases and J 9 bases; bases outside gene matches: 3. The CDR3, as DNA: TGTGCCAGCAGCCCTCGGGGGGGTGAGCAGTTCTTC. Translated: CASSPRGGEQFF.

The chain is built from TRBV20-1 and TRBJ2-7; D unclear. The ends were cut back, 0 bases at V and 6 bases at J, with 12 bases in the middle. Germline CDR1 reads DFQATT; CDR2 reads SNEGSKA (reference sequence). CDR3 length equals 13 residues. CDR3 DNA: TGCAGTGCTAGAGAGTCTAGTAGGAGCGAGCAGTACTTC. It encodes CSARESSRSEQYF.

This clonotype occurred a few times. The chain employs TRBV7-8 and TRBJ1-5; 11 positions agree with TRBD1. This CDR3 has 15 residues. V lost 6 bases and J lost 6; bases outside the gene matches: 7. The germline gives CDR1 SGHVS, CDR2 FQNEAQ. CDR3 region: CASSPGTGGIQPQHF. Written as DNA, the CDR3 is TGTGCCAGCAGTCCCGGGACAGGGGGAATTCAGCCCCAGCATTTT.

This clonotype was seen at least ten times. This chain connects TRBV6-5 to TRBJ1-1, with D maybe TRBD1 (6 bases). CDR3 size: 15 residues. The V end was cut by 4 bases, the J end by 1 base, with 13 bases between. CDR1 MNHEY and CDR2 SVGAGI come from the germline V gene. In DNA form, the CDR3 reads TGTGCCAGCAGTTCTCCGGGACACGCGAACACTGAAGCTTTCTTT. Translated: CASSSPGHANTEAFF.

This clonotype was seen at least ten times. The chain joins TRBV7-2 to TRBJ1-3; 7 nucleotides align to TRBD1. Germline CDR1 and CDR2: SGHTA and FQGNSA. The length of the CDR3 is 15 residues. V was pared by 1 base and J by 0 bases, with 0 bases of the junction left unmatched. The CDR3 nucleotides read TGTGCCAGCAGCTTAGACAGGGGCTCTGGAAACACCATATATTTT. This translates into CASSLDRGSGNTIYF. The full variable domain, with the rest looked up from reference TRBV7-2 and TRBJ1-3, is GAGVSQSPSNKVTEKGKDVELRCDPISGHTALYWYRQSLGQGLEFLIYFQGNSAPDKSGLPSDRFSAERTGGSVSTLTIQRTQQEDSAVYLCASSLDRGSGNTIYFGEGSWLTVV.

This clonotype was recorded many times. The gene calls are TRBV4-2 and TRBJ1-4, with 7 bases matching TRBD1. V lost 4 bases and J lost 2; bases outside the gene matches: 7. The CDR3 extends over 16 amino acids. Germline CDR1 LGHNA, CDR2 YNFKEQ. The CDR3 here is CASSRGTETTNEKLFF. CDR3 nucleotide sequence: TGTGCCAGCAGCCGGGGGACAGAGACGACTAATGAAAAACTGTTTTTT.

This clonotype occurred many times. The V call is TRBV5-1, the J call TRBJ2-7, with no clear D. Germline assignment: CDR1 SGHRS and CDR2 YFSETQ. The CDR3 has 13 amino acids. The germline V and J ends were trimmed by 2 bases and 3 bases, with 9 bases remaining between them. The DNA of the CDR3 is TGCGCCAGCAGCTTCGAGGCTTACTACGAGCAGTACTTC. Translation: CASSFEAYYEQYF. Variable domain in full (rest from reference TRBV5-1 and TRBJ2-7): KAGVTQTPRYLIKTRGQQVTLSCSPISGHRSVSWYQQTPGQGLQFLFEYFSETQRNKGNFPGRFSGRQFSNSRSEMNVSTLELGDSALYLCASSFEAYYEQYFGPGTRLTVT.

The CDR3 DNA sequence: TGTGCCAGCATCGCGAGGGACAGGGGCCTCTATGGCTACACCTTC. The encoded protein is CASIARDRGLYGYTF. V and J are TRBV6-1 and TRBJ1-2, with 10 bases lining up with TRBD1. This CDR3 has 15 residues. In germline, CDR1 is MNHNS, CDR2 SASEGT. V was clipped by 7 bases and J by 4 bases; unmatched bases: 9.

This clonotype was observed a handful of times. The V gene is TRBV6-4, the J gene TRBJ2-1; 12 bases match TRBD1. The CDR3 extends over 15 amino acids. Losses at the gene ends were 1 base for V and 16 bases for J; bases not matched to a gene: 11. CDR1 and CDR2 (germline): MRHNA, SNTAGT. The CDR3, as DNA: TGTGCCAGCAGTGACTTCCACCGGGACAGGGGGCCGTTTTTCTTC. Its protein product is CASSDFHRDRGPFFF.

This clonotype has at least ten counts. This sequence joins TRBV10-3 and TRBJ2-1; no reliable D call. This CDR3 region has 12 residues. Per the germline V gene, CDR1 is ENHRY and CDR2 is SYGVKD. With 2 bases removed from V and 14 bases from J, the gap between germline ends came to 13 bases. In nucleotides, the CDR3 is TGTGCCATCAGTGAGGACAACCGAAGGAAGTTCTTC. Its translation is CAISEDNRRKFF.

The rearrangement joins TRBV5-1 to TRBJ2-1; 8 bases align to TRBD2. Germline V lookup: CDR1 SGHRS, CDR2 YFSETQ. The CDR3 length is 16 residues. Trimming removed 0 bases from V and 2 bases from J; junction bases left unmatched: 4. In nucleotides, the CDR3 is TGCGCCAGCAGCTTGGCAGTGACTAGCGCCTACAATGAGCAGTTCTTC. This encodes CASSLAVTSAYNEQFF. Supplemented by reference TRBV5-1 and TRBJ2-1, the full variable domain reads KAGVTQTPRYLIKTRGQQVTLSCSPISGHRSVSWYQQTPGQGLQFLFEYFSETQRNKGNFPGRFSGRQFSNSRSEMNVSTLELGDSALYLCASSLAVTSAYNEQFFGPGTRLTVL.

V and J are TRBV12-3 or TRBV12-4 and TRBJ2-2; D remains ambiguous. The CDR3 length is 14 residues. The V end was cut by 1 base, the J end by 6 bases, with 9 bases between. CDR3 DNA: TGTGCCAGCAGTTTAGGGGTTGTGGCCGGGGAGCTGTTTTTT. Its protein product is CASSLGVVAGELFF.

The rearrangement links TRBV14 to TRBJ1-3, with D uncertain. CDR1 SGHDN and CDR2 FVKESK come from the germline V gene. Trimming cost V 4 bases and J 2 bases, with 6 bases left between them. The CDR3 has 13 residues. CDR3 residues: CASSLVAGNTIYF. DNA of the CDR3: TGTGCCAGCAGCCTGGTAGCTGGAAACACCATATATTTT.

The genes are TRBV27 and TRBJ2-7, with a weak D call TRBD2 (6 bases). With 0 bases removed from V and 3 bases from J, the gap between germline ends came to 12 bases. The CDR3 runs to 15 residues. Germline V gives CDR1 MNHEY, CDR2 SMNVEV (reference sequence). The CDR3 coding sequence is TGTGCCAGCAGTTTATCGGAGGGTCGTGGCTACGAGCAGTACTTC. As protein: CASSLSEGRGYEQYF.

The sample holds a few counts of this clonotype. This rearrangement joins TRBV4-1 to TRBJ2-3, with 9 bases fitting TRBD2. Germline-derived CDR1 and CDR2 are MGHRA and YSYEKL. CDR3 length: 17 residues. With V trimmed by 2 bases and J by 1 base, 7 bases remained unmatched. CDR3 amino acids: CASSQLRLAERTDTQYF. CDR3 bases: TGCGCCAGCAGCCAACTTAGACTAGCGGAACGCACAGATACGCAGTATTTT.

V is TRBV21-1 and J is TRBJ2-5; TRBD2 reflects the table's D call only, with no check against the DNA. TRBV21-1 is assigned pseudogene status. The CDR3 is 17 residues long. In DNA form, the CDR3 reads TGTGCCAGCAGCAAAAATTGGAGTGGGACTAGCATCGGGACCCAGCACTTC. It yields the protein CASSKNWSGTSIGTQHF.

This clonotype has ten or more counts. The chain carries TRBV20-1 and TRBJ2-1; TRBD2 aligns across 13 bases. From germline, CDR1 is DFQATT and CDR2 SNEGSKA (reference sequence). V was pared by 6 bases and J by 12 bases, with 2 bases of the junction left unmatched. The CDR3 is 11 amino acids. The CDR3 sequence is CSARTSGRQFF. In DNA form, the CDR3 reads TGCAGTGCCAGGACTAGCGGGAGGCAGTTCTTC.

This clonotype was seen at least ten times. This chain joins TRBV12-3 or TRBV12-4 and TRBJ2-7, with D perhaps matching TRBD2 (6 bases). V was clipped by 6 bases and J by 6 bases, with 15 bases between them. The length of the CDR3 is 13 residues. The CDR3 region has the DNA TGTGCCAGCAGCCCAGGAGGGGCAGGCGAGCAGTACTTC. Its protein product is CASSPGGAGEQYF.

The chain uses TRBV9 and TRBJ1-1, with no clear D. Germline V gives CDR1 SGDLS, CDR2 YYNGEE. CDR3 length equals 15 residues. The germline V and J ends were trimmed by 0 bases and 5 bases, with 14 bases remaining between them. The CDR3 DNA follows: TGTGCCAGCAGCGTAGAAGGAAAGGGTCAGACTGAAGCTTTCTTT. It codes for CASSVEGKGQTEAFF.

In this sample, this clonotype turned up many times. The genes are TRBV24-1 and TRBJ2-3; D is unclear. V was shortened by 8 bases and J by 6 bases, with 8 bases between the two germline ends. The germline CDR1 and CDR2 sequences are KGHDR and SFDVKD. The CDR3 length is 11 residues. Here the CDR3 DNA reads TGTGCCACCACCGACCGGGATACGCAGTATTTT. Its translation: CATTDRDTQYF.

The gene calls are TRBV7-6 and TRBJ1-1; weak D call: TRBD1 (5 bases). The CDR3 is 17 residues long. The germline CDR1 and CDR2 sequences are SGHVS and FNYEAQ. Trimming left V 6 bases short and J 4 bases short, with 24 bases between. The CDR3 DNA follows: TGTGCCAGCAGTTCAATATCGGGGCGTCATACCGGCACTGAAGCTTTCTTT. Translating it yields CASSSISGRHTGTEAFF.

The sample holds a few counts of this clonotype. This chain uses TRBV5-5 with TRBJ2-7; the D is unclear. The CDR3 length is 14 residues. Per the germline V gene, CDR1 is SGHKS and CDR2 is YYEKEE (reference sequence). V gave up 0 bases and J gave up 2 bases, with 9 bases separating them. CDR3 region: CASSLVLGTYEQYF. The CDR3 DNA follows: TGTGCCAGCAGCTTGGTGCTGGGCACCTACGAGCAGTACTTC. The full variable domain, in which reference TRBV5-5 and TRBJ2-7 provide the parts outside the CDR3, is DAGVTQSPTHLIKTRGQQVTLRCSPISGHKSVSWYQQVLGQGPQFIFQYYEKEERGRGNFPDRFSARQFPNYSSELNVNALLLGDSALYLCASSLVLGTYEQYFGPGTRLTVT.

This clonotype was detected only a few times. The V call is TRBV12-3 or TRBV12-4, the J call TRBJ2-1; the D gene is possibly TRBD2 (6 bases). V was pared by 6 bases and J by 2 bases, with 11 bases between. The CDR3 covers 14 residues. The CDR3 sequence: CASREGGPYNEQFF. CDR3 DNA: TGTGCCAGCAGGGAAGGAGGGCCCTACAATGAGCAGTTCTTC.

This clonotype has more than one count but fewer than ten. The chain carries TRBV20-1 and TRBJ2-7; D is perhaps TRBD2 (5 bases). The CDR3 contains 15 residues. Trimming took 0 bases from V and 0 from J, leaving 12 bases between them. Germline V lookup: CDR1 DFQATT, CDR2 SNEGSKA (reference sequence). For the CDR3, the DNA is TGCAGTGCTAGAGACTCCCTGGCGGGCTCCTACGAGCAGTACTTC. This codes for CSARDSLAGSYEQYF.

The chain recombines TRBV9 with TRBJ1-6, with 8 bases fitting TRBD1. Germline V lookup: CDR1 SGDLS, CDR2 YYNGEE. J gave up 10 bases and V 3 bases, and 6 bases lay outside the gene matches. This CDR3 contains 14 residues. The CDR3 bases are TGTGCCAGCAGCGGCGGACAGGGTCGATCACCCCTCCACTTT. Protein sequence: CASSGGQGRSPLHF.

In its sample, this clonotype was seen many times. The chain is built from TRBV5-1 and TRBJ1-1; TRBD1 is a possible D gene (5 bases). The CDR3 length is 15 residues. V lost 1 base to trimming and J lost 1 base, with 11 bases between them. Germline V gives CDR1 SGHRS, CDR2 YFSETQ. The CDR3 reads CASSLYFGGNTEAFF. CDR3 DNA sequence: TGCGCCAGCAGCTTGTATTTCGGGGGGAACACTGAAGCTTTCTTT.